Sequencing of this TCR beta chain was carried out in a study of CD8+ T cells in alopecia areata. Reverse transcribed after extraction, RNA yielded cDNA as the sequencing template. The method was immunoSEQ multiplex PCR; TCRdb's version includes in-frame clones alone and lacks a portion of them. The table shows 75,000 to 85,000 clones, with approximately 66% occurring only once. The ends were cut back, 4 bases at V and 6 bases at J, with 10 bases in the middle. The CDR3 runs to 13 residues. The germline gives CDR1 MNHEY, CDR2 SVGAGI. As for this clone: The antigen remains undetermined.

Study-wide findings and caveats: Elevated clonality characterized lesional scalp relative to normal scalp, particularly in alopecia totalis/universalis. While patients received tofacitinib, many expanded lesional clones remained present in scalp and blood. There were also resident alphabeta T cells of normal skin sequenced in scalp samples.

Treatment in this sample: oral pan-JAK inhibitor, 5-10 mg twice daily. Using a FACSAria, the CD4+ and CD8+ T cells were sorted from the PBMCs. The TCR comes from a human donor with alopecia areata. The starting material was CD8+ T cells sorted from blood, obtained at week 24, from a patient treated with tofacitinib. The chain couples TRBV6-5 to TRBJ2-1; D gene uncertain. The CDR3: CASSLGQTNEQFF. CDR3 DNA sequence: TGTGCCAGCAGTTTAGGGCAGACCAATGAGCAGTTCTTC.